The entry below gives a single T cell receptor (beta chain) sequence along with its context. Under the authors' procedure: Estimates of nucleated cell counts were drawn from the amplification of reference gene primers. Measured with immunoSEQ multiplex PCR; TCRdb has only the in-frame clones, and not every one. The V and J calls and clone size are taken from that table; D and trimming were inferred from the DNA. The sample holds 110,000 to 150,000 clones; under 80% are singletons and the top ten take less than 4.5%. This sample is part of a study of blood T cell repertoires in COVID-19. Study-wide background: Italy, Spain and the United States were the sources of the convalescent and acute COVID-19 samples. T cells, B-cell-depleted T cells, or PBMCs supplied cDNA or gDNA.

Germline CDR1 and CDR2: SGHRS and YFSETQ. The CDR3 loop spans 13 amino acids. Unmatched junction bases numbered 7, after V lost 5 bases and J lost 7 bases. The source material was peripheral blood. The chain joins TRBV5-1 to TRBJ1-1; the match to TRBD1 covers 8 bases. The sequence was collected from a man between 60 and 75 years old with acute or convalescent COVID-19. The CDR3 coding sequence is TGCGCCAGCAGTTACGGACAGGGAGGTGAAGCTTTCTTT. It yields the protein CASSYGQGGEAFF.